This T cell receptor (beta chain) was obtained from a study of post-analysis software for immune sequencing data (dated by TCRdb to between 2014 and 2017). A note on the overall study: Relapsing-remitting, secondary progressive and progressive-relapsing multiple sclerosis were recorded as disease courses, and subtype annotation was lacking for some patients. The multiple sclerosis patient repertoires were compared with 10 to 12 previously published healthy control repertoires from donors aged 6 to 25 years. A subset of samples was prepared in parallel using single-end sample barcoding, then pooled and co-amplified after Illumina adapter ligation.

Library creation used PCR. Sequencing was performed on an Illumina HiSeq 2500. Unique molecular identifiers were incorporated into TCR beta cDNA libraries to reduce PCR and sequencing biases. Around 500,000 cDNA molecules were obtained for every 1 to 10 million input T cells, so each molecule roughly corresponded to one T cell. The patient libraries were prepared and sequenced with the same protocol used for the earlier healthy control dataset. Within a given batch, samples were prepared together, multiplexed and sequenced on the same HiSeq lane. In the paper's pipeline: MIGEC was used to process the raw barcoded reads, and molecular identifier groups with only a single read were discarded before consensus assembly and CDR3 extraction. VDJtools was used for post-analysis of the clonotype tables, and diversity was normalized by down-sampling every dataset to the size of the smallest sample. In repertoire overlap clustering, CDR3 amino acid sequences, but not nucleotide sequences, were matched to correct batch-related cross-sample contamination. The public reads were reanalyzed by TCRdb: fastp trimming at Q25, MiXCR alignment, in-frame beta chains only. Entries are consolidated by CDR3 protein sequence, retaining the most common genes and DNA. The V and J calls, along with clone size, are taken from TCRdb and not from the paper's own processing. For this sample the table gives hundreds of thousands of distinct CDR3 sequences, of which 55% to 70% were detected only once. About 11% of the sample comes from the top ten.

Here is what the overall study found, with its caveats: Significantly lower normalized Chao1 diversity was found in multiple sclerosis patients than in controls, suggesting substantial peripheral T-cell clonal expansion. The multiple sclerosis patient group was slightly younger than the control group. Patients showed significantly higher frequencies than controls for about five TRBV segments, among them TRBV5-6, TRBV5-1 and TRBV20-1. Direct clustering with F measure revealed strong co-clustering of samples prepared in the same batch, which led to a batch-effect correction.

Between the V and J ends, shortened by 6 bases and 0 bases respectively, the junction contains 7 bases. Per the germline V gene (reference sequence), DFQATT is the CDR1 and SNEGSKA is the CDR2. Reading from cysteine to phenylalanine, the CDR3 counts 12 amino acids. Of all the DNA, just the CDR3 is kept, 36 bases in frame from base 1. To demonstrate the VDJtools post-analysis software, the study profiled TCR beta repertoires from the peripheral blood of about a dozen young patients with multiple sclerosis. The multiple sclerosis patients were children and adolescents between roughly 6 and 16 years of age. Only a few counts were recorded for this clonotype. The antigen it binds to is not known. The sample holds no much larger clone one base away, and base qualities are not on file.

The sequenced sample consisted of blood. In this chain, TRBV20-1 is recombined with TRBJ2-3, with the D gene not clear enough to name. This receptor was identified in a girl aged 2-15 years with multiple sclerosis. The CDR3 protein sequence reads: CSATASTDTQYF. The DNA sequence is TGCAGTGCCACGGCTAGCACAGATACGCAGTATTTT.